The text below deals with one T cell receptor (beta chain). The data derive from a study of blood T cell repertoires in COVID-19. Profiling relied on immunoSEQ multiplex PCR, and the TCRdb table lists in-frame clones only, not all of them. The sample has 190,000 or so clones, around 85% seen once. The germline V and J ends were trimmed by 1 base and 5 bases, with 11 bases remaining between them. CDR3 size: 15 residues. Germline V gene data show CDR1 as LNHDA and CDR2 as SQIVND (reference sequence). It was during active infection that Seattle patients were enrolled and then longitudinally followed. The receptor's source is a man aged 55 to 70 with COVID-19, enrolled during active disease. Sequences were obtained from peripheral blood. The J gene is TRBJ1-4, the V gene TRBV19; unclear D gene. CDR3 sequence reads: CASSIGHGNNEKLFF. CDR3 nucleotide sequence: TGTGCCAGTAGTATAGGTCACGGTAACAATGAAAAACTGTTTTTT.